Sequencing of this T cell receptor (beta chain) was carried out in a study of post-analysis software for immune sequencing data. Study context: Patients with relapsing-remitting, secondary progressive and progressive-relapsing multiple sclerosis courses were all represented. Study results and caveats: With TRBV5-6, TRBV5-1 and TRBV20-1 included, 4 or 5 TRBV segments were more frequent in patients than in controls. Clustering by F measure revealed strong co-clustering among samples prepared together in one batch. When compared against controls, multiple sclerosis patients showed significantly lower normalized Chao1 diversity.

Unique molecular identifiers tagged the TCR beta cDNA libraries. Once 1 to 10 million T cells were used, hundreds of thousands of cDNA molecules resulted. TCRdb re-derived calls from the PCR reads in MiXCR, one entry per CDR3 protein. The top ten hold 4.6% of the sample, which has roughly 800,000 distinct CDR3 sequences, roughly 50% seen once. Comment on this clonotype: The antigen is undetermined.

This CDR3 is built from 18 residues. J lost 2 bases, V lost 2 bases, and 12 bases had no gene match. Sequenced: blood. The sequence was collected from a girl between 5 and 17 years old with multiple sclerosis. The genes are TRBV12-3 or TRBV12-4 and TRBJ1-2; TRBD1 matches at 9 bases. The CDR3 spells CASSLNRFWDRDNYGYTF. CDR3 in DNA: TGTGCCAGCAGTTTAAATCGTTTTTGGGACAGGGACAACTATGGCTACACCTTC.